The 2 T cell receptor beta chains reported below all come from one sample, sequenced in a study of blood T cell repertoires in COVID-19. The repertoire was sequenced with immunoSEQ multiplex PCR; TCRdb's copy has only in-frame clones and lacks some. Among approximately 51,000 clones, 85% to 90% were seen once, and the ten largest hold over 2%. Sequencing input: peripheral blood. The receptors shown here come from a woman older than 75 with COVID-19, enrolled during active disease.

This clone was counted a few times. This rearrangement joins TRBV19 to TRBJ1-1, with a weak D call TRBD1 (5 bases). V lost 4 bases and J 2 bases, leaving 17 bases between the germline ends. Germline CDR1 and CDR2: LNHDA and SQIVND (reference sequence). The CDR3 runs 16 residues. CDR3 loop: CASSRRMTAPNTEAFF. As DNA, the CDR3 is TGTGCCAGTAGTAGACGTATGACAGCTCCCAACACTGAAGCTTTCTTT.

The chain recombines TRBV6-6 with TRBJ2-3; 16 bases fit TRBD2. The V segment lost 5 bases and the J segment 4 bases; nucleotides outside the gene matches: 6. The CDR3 loop spans 17 amino acids. Germline CDR1 and CDR2: MNHNY and SVGAGI (reference sequence). The CDR3, as DNA: TGTGCCAGCAGTCCCGGGACTAGCGGGGGGGCATCAGATACGCAGTATTTT. Translated, it gives CASSPGTSGGASDTQYF.